This paragraph reports one T cell receptor (beta chain). When the RNA was reverse transcribed, random hexamers were used with an input of about 0.45 to 1 ug. TCRdb passed the immunoSEQ multiplex PCR reads through MiXCR, listing each CDR3 protein once. The table includes about 120,000 distinct CDR3 sequences, around 94% detected once. The patients who served as multiple sclerosis controls were treatment-naive and had stable or active relapsing-remitting disease that fulfilled the revised McDonald criteria. This sample was taken from a study of CD8 T cells in Susac syndrome. Germline-derived CDR1 and CDR2 are GTSNPN and SVGIG (reference sequence). Trimming removed 3 bases from V and 5 bases from J; junction bases left unmatched: 11. The CDR3 totals 16 residues.

Sequencing was performed on CD4+ T cells from PBMCs. This receptor was taken from a human donor with multiple sclerosis. The gene calls are TRBV30 and TRBJ2-7; 12 bases line up with TRBD2. The CDR3 DNA reads TGTGCCTGGAGGGGGCTGAGACTAGCGGGAGCCCACGAGCAGTACTTC. Translating it yields CAWRGLRLAGAHEQYF.